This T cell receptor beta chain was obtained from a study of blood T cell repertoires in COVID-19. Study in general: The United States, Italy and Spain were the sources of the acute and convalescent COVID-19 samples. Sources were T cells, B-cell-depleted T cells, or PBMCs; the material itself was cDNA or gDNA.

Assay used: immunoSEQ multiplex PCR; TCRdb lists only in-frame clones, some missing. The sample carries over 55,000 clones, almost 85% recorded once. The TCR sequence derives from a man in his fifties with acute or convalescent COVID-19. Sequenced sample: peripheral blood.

CDR3 DNA: TGTGCCAGCATGGCTAGCGGGGTTGCCGGGGAGCTGTTTTTT. Protein sequence: CASMASGVAGELFF. V is TRBV2 and J is TRBJ2-2, with 9 positions matching TRBD2. The CDR3 length is 14 residues. Germline-derived CDR1 and CDR2 are SNHLY and FYNNEI. Unmatched junction bases numbered 6, after V lost 7 bases and J lost 6 bases.